This T cell receptor (beta chain) was identified in a study of cytomegalovirus exposure and HLA in healthy donors. PCR was performed using 60 Vbeta and 13 Jbeta primers. Method: immunoSEQ multiplex PCR; TCRdb's copy keeps in-frame clones and lacks some. Counted here are 150,000 to 200,000 clones, around 75% occurring once; the ten biggest clones make up about 5.6%. The germline gives CDR1 SNHLY, CDR2 FYNNEI. Between the trimmed V and J ends, which lost 2 bases and 6 bases, there was a span of 23 bases. There are 18 residues in the CDR3. Sequencing was done on a sample of PBMCs. The clonotype originates from a woman aged 25 to 39 in good health and CMV-seropositive. The chain recombines TRBV2 with TRBJ2-4; D is perhaps TRBD1 (5 bases). The CDR3 here is CASSEPPFFGAPGNIQYF. As DNA, the CDR3 is TGTGCCAGCAGTGAACCCCCCTTCTTTGGGGCCCCGGGAAACATTCAGTACTTC.